The 2 T cell receptor beta chains given below trace back to one sample, sequenced in a study of human T cells and chemical hapten exposure (dated by TCRdb to about 2021). The library relied on RACE. Data came from a NextSeq 500. TCRdb trimmed the raw reads at Q25, called clones with MiXCR and kept productive beta chains. Identical CDR3 proteins give one entry, which carries the most common genes and DNA. The table for this sample lists roughly 200,000 distinct CDR3 sequences; 20% to 25% of them were counted only once. The biggest ten clones account for about 6.7% of the sample. The meaning of the sample's time point label: patch test 1, 2 weeks after DPC sensitization. This specimen's treatment or condition label, per the study, means: therapeutic diphenylcyclopropenone sensitization with weekly scalp DPC. Material: whole blood, obtained in connection with sensitization to the hapten diphenylcyclopropenone (DPC). The source is a woman aged 45 to 65 with alopecia areata. Some clones in this sample may be carry-over from other donors' samples.

The V and J genes are TRBV15 and TRBJ1-1; D is undetermined. CDR3 length: 12 residues. Per the germline V gene, CDR1 is LNHNV and CDR2 is YYDKDF (reference sequence). Trimming shortened V by 8 bases and J by 5 bases, and 12 bases separated the two germline ends. The CDR3 region is CATRAAQTEAFF. In nucleotides, the CDR3 is TGTGCCACCCGGGCAGCCCAGACTGAAGCTTTCTTT.

This clonotype was picked up a small number of times. This sequence joins TRBV27 and TRBJ2-3; D gene uncertain. The CDR3 has 16 amino acids. Germline V gene lookup returns CDR1 MNHEY and CDR2 SMNVEV (reference sequence). V lost 5 bases to trimming and J lost 4 bases, with 19 bases between them. CDR3 DNA sequence: TGTGCCAGCAGTCCCCGGCTACCCACTTGGGCAGATACGCAGTATTTT. Protein sequence: CASSPRLPTWADTQYF.